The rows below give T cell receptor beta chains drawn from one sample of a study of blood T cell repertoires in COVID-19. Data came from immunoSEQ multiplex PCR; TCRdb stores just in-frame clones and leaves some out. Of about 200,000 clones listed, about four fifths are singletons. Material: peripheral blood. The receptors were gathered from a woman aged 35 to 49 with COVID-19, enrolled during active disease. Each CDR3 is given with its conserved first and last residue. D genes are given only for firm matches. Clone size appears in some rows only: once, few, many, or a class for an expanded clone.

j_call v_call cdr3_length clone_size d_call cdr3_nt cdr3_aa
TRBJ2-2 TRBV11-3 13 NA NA TGTGCCAGCAGCCCTTTGTGGGAGGGGGAGCTGTTTTTT CASSPLWEGELFF
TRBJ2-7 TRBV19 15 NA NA TGTGCCAGTAGTATATGGGGGCTGCTGTCCTACGAGCAGTACTTC CASSIWGLLSYEQYF
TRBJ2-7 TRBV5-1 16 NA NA TGCGCCAGCAGCTTGGAATATACAGGGTTAAAGGACGAGCAGTACTTC CASSLEYTGLKDEQYF
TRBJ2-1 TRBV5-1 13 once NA TGCGCCAGCAGCTTGGGACAGTACAATGAGCAGTTCTTC CASSLGQYNEQFF
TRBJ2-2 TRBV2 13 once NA TGTGCCAGCAGTGTCCGTAACACCGGGGAGCTGTTTTTT CASSVRNTGELFF
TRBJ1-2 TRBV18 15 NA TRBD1 TGTGCCAGCTCCCTGGGGACAGGGCCGGGCTATGGCTACACCTTC CASSLGTGPGYGYTF
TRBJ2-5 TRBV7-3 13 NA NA TGTGCCAGCAGACCTTCCGGTAGTGAGACCCAGTACTTC CASRPSGSETQYF
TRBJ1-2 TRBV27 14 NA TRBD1 TGTGCCAGCAGCGGGACAGGGGGGAACTATGGCTACACCTTC CASSGTGGNYGYTF
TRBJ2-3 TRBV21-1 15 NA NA TGTGCCAGCCGTTCCCGGGGGGGGGCTTCAGATACGCAGTATTTT CASRSRGGASDTQYF
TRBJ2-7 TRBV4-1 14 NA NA TGCGCCAGCAGCCAAGATAGGGGCTGGGACGAGCAGTACTTC CASSQDRGWDEQYF
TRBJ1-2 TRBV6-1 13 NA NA TGTGCCAGCCTAGGGGGGGCTAACTATGGCTACACCTTC CASLGGANYGYTF
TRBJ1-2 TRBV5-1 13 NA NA TGCGCCAGCGGTACTGGGCAGGACTATGGCTACACCTTC CASGTGQDYGYTF
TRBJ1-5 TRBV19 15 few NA TGTGCCAGTAATAGGGAGGGGCAGGGCAATCAGCCCCAGCATTTT CASNREGQGNQPQHF
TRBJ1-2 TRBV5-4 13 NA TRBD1 TGTGCCAGCAGCGGCAGGGGGGACTATGGCTACACCTTC CASSGRGDYGYTF
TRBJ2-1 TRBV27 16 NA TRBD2 TGTGCCAGCAGGGGGTGGACTAGCGGGGGGTACAATGAGCAGTTCTTC CASRGWTSGGYNEQFF
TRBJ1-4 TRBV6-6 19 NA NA TGTGCCAGCAGTGGATCCTTTCCAGGGGCAGTGGGAACTAATGAAAAACTGTTTTTT CASSGSFPGAVGTNEKLFF
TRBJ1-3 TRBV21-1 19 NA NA TGTGCCAGCAGCAAAGGGAAGGACAGCGATACCTACTCTGGAAACACCATATATTTT CASSKGKDSDTYSGNTIYF
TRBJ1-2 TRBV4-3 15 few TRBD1 TGCGCCAGCAGCCGGGCGACAGGGGAATTCTATGGCTACACCTTC CASSRATGEFYGYTF
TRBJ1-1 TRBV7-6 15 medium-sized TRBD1 TGTGCCAGCAGCGTGAGATTGACAGGGTTGACTGAAGCTTTCTTT CASSVRLTGLTEAFF
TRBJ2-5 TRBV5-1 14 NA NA TGCGCCAGCAGCTTGGGGGCGGGCCAAGAGACCCAGTACTTC CASSLGAGQETQYF
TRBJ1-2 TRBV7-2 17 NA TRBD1 TGTGCCAGCAGCTATTCCGGGACAGGCTTTTCTACCTATGGCTACACCTTC CASSYSGTGFSTYGYTF
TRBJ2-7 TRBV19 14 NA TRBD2 TGTGCCAGTAGTGAGAGCGGGACCTCCTACGAGCAGTACTTC CASSESGTSYEQYF
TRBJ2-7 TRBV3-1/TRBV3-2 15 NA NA TGTGCCAGCAGCCAAGAAGGACTAGGGGACAACGAGCAGTACTTC CASSQEGLGDNEQYF
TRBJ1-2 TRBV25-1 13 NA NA TGTGCCAGCAGGGACCCCGGGGAGCAGCGGTACACCTTC CASRDPGEQRYTF
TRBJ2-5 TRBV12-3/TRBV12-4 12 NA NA TGTGCCAGCAGTTCAGGGGCGAAGACCCAGTACTTC CASSSGAKTQYF
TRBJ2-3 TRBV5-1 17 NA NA TGCGCCAGCAGCTTGGCGGGGGGCCCGACATTCACAGATACGCAGTATTTT CASSLAGGPTFTDTQYF
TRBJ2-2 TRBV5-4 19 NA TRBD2 TGTGCCAGCAGCTCGGGAGGGACTAGCGGGGGTCAGAACACCGGGGAGCTGTTTTTT CASSSGGTSGGQNTGELFF
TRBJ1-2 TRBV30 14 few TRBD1 TGTGCCTGGAGGACGACAGGGGAGAGTGGCGGCTACACCTTC CAWRTTGESGGYTF
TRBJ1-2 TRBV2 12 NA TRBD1 TGTGCCAGCCGGACAGGGGGCAAGGGCTACACCTTC CASRTGGKGYTF
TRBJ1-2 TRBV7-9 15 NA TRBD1 TGTGCCAGCAGCACCGAACAGGGGATATTGAATGGCTACACCTTC CASSTEQGILNGYTF